A single sample gave rise to the 6 T cell receptor beta chains below, sequenced in a study of chemoradiotherapy in HPV16-positive cancers. Libraries were prepared by immunoSEQ multiplex PCR; TCRdb keeps only in-frame clonotypes and omits some of them. This table holds under 15,000 clones, approximately 86% found once. This material consisted of blood, taken from a patient who underwent chemoradiotherapy. Receptors originate from a human donor with HPV-associated anogenital cancer.

The J gene is TRBJ2-2, the V gene TRBV19; weak D call: TRBD1 (5 bases). In germline, CDR1 is LNHDA, CDR2 SQIVND (reference sequence). The CDR3 runs to 15 residues. The V end was cut by 3 bases, the J end by 8 bases, with 16 bases between. The CDR3 protein is CASSMPGRVRGELFF. The CDR3 DNA is TGTGCCAGTAGTATGCCGGGCAGGGTCAGAGGGGAGCTGTTTTTT.

V is TRBV5-6 and J is TRBJ1-2; maybe TRBD1 (6 bases). Trimming shortened V by 9 bases and J by 4 bases, and 19 bases separated the two germline ends. CDR1 is SGHDT, CDR2 YYEEEE, per germline. CDR3 length: 14 residues. The CDR3 protein is CATDIRGVGYGYTF. As DNA, the CDR3 is TGTGCCACCGATATAAGGGGGGTCGGCTATGGCTACACCTTC.

This rearrangement joins TRBV19 to TRBJ2-3; D is perhaps TRBD1 (6 bases). The CDR3 has 16 amino acids. Germline V gene data show CDR1 as LNHDA and CDR2 as SQIVND (reference sequence). With 3 bases removed from V and 0 bases from J, the gap between germline ends came to 13 bases. The CDR3 region is CASSISQGPSTDTQYF. The CDR3 DNA sequence: TGTGCCAGTAGTATTTCTCAGGGGCCAAGCACAGATACGCAGTATTTT. Based on the CDR3 plus reference TRBV19 and TRBJ2-3, the full variable domain is DGGITQSPKYLFRKEGQNVTLSCEQNLNHDAMYWYRQDPGQGLRLIYYSQIVNDFQKGDIAEGYSVSREKKESFPLTVTSAQKNPTAFYLCASSISQGPSTDTQYFGPGTRLTVL.

The genes are TRBV5-1 and TRBJ2-1; maybe TRBD2 (5 bases). CDR1 is SGHRS and CDR2 is YFSETQ in the germline V gene. This CDR3 is built from 13 residues. V was trimmed by 0 bases and J by 8 bases, leaving 9 bases between them. The CDR3 coding sequence is TGCGCCAGCAGCTTGGCCCTTAGCGATGAGCAGTTCTTC. Its protein is CASSLALSDEQFF.

The chain couples TRBV29-1 to TRBJ1-1, with no clear D. The V end lost 2 bases, the J end lost 1 base, and 2 bases lay between the germline ends. Germline CDR1 SQVTM, CDR2 ANQGSEA. The CDR3 extends over 11 amino acids. CDR3 nucleotide sequence: TGCAGCGTTGAATCGAACACTGAAGCTTTCTTT. It yields the protein CSVESNTEAFF.

In this sample, this clone turned up a few times. As DNA, the CDR3 is TGTGCCACCAGCAGAGATTATATGGACACAACCGCAGAGACCCAGTACTTC. Translated, it gives CATSRDYMDTTAETQYF. The V gene is TRBV15, the J gene TRBJ2-5, with D possibly being TRBD1 (5 bases). The germline gives CDR1 LNHNV, CDR2 YYDKDF (reference sequence). The CDR3 runs 17 residues. Deletions cut 0 bases from V and 4 bases from J, with 18 bases between. Based on the CDR3 plus reference TRBV15 and TRBJ2-5, the full variable domain is DAMVIQNPRYQVTQFGKPVTLSCSQTLNHNVMYWYQQKSSQAPKLLFHYYDKDFNNEADTPDNFQSRRPNTSFCFLDIRSPGLGDTAMYLCATSRDYMDTTAETQYFGPGTRLLVL.